This record looks at one T cell receptor (beta chain) sequence and its context. This sample stems from a study of blood T cell repertoires in COVID-19. The length of the CDR3 is 13 residues. CDR1 is MDHEN, CDR2 SYDVKM, per germline. The V gene end was trimmed by 8 bases and the J gene end by 3 bases; junction bases not matched to a gene: 4. Clones were sequenced by immunoSEQ multiplex PCR, and TCRdb holds only the in-frame ones, with some missing. The data hold about 140,000 clones, with 84% observed a single time. Sequencing was done on a sample of PBMCs or T cells enriched from blood (not recorded which). The gene calls are TRBV28 and TRBJ2-7; TRBD1 matches at 10 bases. The receptor was derived from a man in his fifties in a cohort exposed to, infected with or recovered from COVID-19 (not recorded which). The CDR3 spells CASLTGGSYEQYF. The CDR3 nucleotides read TGTGCCAGCCTGACAGGGGGCAGCTACGAGCAGTACTTC. Variable domain in full (rest from reference TRBV28 and TRBJ2-7): DVKVTQSSRYLVKRTGEKVFLECVQDMDHENMFWYRQDPGLGLRLIYFSYDVKMKEKGDIPEGYSVSREKKERFSLILESASTNQTSMYLCASLTGGSYEQYFGPGTRLTVT.